This T cell receptor beta chain was captured by sequencing in a study of cytomegalovirus exposure and HLA in healthy donors. General observations from the study: Researchers catalogued 150 or so TCR beta chains as cytomegalovirus-associated.

Data came from immunoSEQ multiplex PCR; TCRdb stores just in-frame clones and leaves some out. The data show some 71,000 clones, with about 94% seen just once and roughly 1% held by the top ten. A word on this clone: Its antigen is as yet unknown.

Germline V lookup: CDR1 SEHNR, CDR2 FQNEAQ (reference sequence). This CDR3 is 17 amino acids long. Trimming cost V 5 bases and J 7 bases; bases outside gene matches: 9. The source is a woman aged 18-30 years in good health and CMV-seronegative. Sequencing was done on a sample of PBMCs. The V and J genes are TRBV7-9 and TRBJ2-1; the match to TRBD2 covers 15 bases. CDR3 sequence reads: CASSHGLAGGPFNEQFF. For the CDR3, the DNA is TGTGCCAGCAGCCATGGACTAGCGGGGGGGCCGTTTAATGAGCAGTTCTTC. Using reference TRBV7-9 and TRBJ2-1 for the parts outside the CDR3, the full variable domain is DTGVSQNPRHKITKRGQNVTFRCDPISEHNRLYWYRQTLGQGPEFLTYFQNEAQLEKSRLLSDRFSAERPKGSFSTLEIQRTEQGDSAMYLCASSHGLAGGPFNEQFFGPGTRLTVL.